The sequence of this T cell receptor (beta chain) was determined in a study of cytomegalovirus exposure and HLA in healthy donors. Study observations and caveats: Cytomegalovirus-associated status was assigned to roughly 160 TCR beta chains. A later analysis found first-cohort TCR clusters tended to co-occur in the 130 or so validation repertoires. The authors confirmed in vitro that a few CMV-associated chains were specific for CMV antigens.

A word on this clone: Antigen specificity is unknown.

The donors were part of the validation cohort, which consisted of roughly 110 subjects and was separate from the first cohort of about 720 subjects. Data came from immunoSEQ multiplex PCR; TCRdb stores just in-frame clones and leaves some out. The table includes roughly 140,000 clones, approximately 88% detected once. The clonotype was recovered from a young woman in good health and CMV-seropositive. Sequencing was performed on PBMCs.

The CDR3 DNA reads TGTGCCAGCAGCTTATCCCTCTACACAGATACGCAGTATTTT. It specifies CASSLSLYTDTQYF. The V call is TRBV7-2, the J call TRBJ2-3; D not resolved. The V end lost 2 bases, the J end lost 2 bases, and 8 bases lay between the germline ends. The CDR3 consists of 14 residues. Germline loops: CDR1 SGHTA, CDR2 FQGNSA.